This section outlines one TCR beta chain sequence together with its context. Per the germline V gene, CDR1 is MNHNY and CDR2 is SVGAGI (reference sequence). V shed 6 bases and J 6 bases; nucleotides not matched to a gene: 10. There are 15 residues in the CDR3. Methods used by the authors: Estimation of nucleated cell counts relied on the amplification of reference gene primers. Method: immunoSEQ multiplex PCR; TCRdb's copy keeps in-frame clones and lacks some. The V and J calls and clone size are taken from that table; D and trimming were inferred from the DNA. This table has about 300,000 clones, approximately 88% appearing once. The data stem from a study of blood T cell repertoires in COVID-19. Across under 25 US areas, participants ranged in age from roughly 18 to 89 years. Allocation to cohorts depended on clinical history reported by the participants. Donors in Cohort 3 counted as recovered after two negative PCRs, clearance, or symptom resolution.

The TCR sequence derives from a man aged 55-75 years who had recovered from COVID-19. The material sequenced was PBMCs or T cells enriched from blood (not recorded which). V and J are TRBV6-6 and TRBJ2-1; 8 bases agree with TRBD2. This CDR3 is CASSLTSVPSNEQFF. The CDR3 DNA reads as TGTGCCAGCAGCTTGACTAGCGTTCCTTCCAATGAGCAGTTCTTC.